This T cell receptor (beta chain) originates from a study of blood T cell repertoires in COVID-19. About the study: Some COVID-19 samples were acute and others convalescent; all came from the United States, Italy and Spain.

In the authors' workflow: Reference gene primer amplification gave estimated nucleated cell counts. TCRdb's copy holds only in-frame clones and misses some; the assay was immunoSEQ multiplex PCR. The DNA was the basis for D and trimming; V, J and clone size are from that table. The sample lists around 700,000 clones, about nine tenths occurring once. As concerns this clone: One end of the junction varies from germline; a read error may be responsible.

This TCR was sampled from a young woman with acute or convalescent COVID-19. The sample taken for sequencing was peripheral blood.

Here the CDR3 DNA reads TGTGCCAGCAGCGTAGACCGCGCAACAGATACGCAGTATTTT. Its translation: CASSVDRATDTQYF. V usage is TRBV11-2 and J usage is TRBJ2-3; D remains ambiguous. This CDR3 is built from 14 residues. CDR1 and CDR2 (germline): SGHAT, FQNNGV. Looking up the rest from reference TRBV11-2 and TRBJ2-3 gives the full variable domain: EAGVAQSPRYKIIEKRQSVAFWCNPISGHATLYWYQQILGQGPKLLIQFQNNGVVDDSQLPKDRFSAERLKGVDSTLKIQPAKLEDSAVYLCASSVDRATDTQYFGPGTRLTVL.